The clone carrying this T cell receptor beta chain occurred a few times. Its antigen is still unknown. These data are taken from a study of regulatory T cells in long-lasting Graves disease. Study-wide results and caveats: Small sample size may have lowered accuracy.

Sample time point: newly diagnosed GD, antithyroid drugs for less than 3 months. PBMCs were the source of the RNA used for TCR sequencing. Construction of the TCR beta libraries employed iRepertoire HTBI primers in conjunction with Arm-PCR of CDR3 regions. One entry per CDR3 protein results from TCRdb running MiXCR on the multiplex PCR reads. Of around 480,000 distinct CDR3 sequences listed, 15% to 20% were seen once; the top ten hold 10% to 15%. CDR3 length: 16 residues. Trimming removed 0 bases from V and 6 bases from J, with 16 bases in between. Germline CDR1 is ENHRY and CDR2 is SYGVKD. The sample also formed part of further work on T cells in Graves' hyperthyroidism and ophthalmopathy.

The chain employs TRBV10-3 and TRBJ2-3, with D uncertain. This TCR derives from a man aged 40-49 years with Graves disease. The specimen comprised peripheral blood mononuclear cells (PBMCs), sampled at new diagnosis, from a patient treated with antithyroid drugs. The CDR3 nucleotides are TGTGCCATCAGTGAGTCGATCGCGATTCAAGCGGATACGCAGTATTTT. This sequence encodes CAISESIAIQADTQYF.